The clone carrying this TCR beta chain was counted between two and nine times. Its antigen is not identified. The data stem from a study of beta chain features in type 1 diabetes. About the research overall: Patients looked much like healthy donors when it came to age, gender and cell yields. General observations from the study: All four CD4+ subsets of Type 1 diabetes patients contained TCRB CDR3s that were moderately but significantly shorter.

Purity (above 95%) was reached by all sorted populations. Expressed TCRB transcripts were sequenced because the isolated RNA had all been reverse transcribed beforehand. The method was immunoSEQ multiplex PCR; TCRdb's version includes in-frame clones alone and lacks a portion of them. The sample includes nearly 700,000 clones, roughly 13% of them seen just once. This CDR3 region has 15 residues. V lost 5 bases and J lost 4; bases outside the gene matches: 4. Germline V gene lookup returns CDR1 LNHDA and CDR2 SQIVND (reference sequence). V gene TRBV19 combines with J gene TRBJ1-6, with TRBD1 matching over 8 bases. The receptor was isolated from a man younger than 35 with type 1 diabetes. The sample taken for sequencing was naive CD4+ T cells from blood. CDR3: CASSPRQGYNSPLHF. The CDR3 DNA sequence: TGTGCCAGTAGTCCTCGACAGGGGTATAATTCACCCCTCCACTTT.